This T cell receptor beta chain was found in a study of beta chain features in type 1 diabetes. Isolated RNA was reverse transcribed in full, so expressed TCRB transcripts were sequenced. Assay: immunoSEQ multiplex PCR; the TCRdb copy retains only in-frame clones and omits some. This table has fewer than 550,000 clones, about an eighth appearing once. The germline V gene has CDR1 MGHRA and CDR2 YSYEKL. The CDR3 is made up of 16 amino acids. The V and J ends lost 1 base and 6 bases, in that order; junction bases with no gene match: 8. This clone was found a few times. The sequencing input was naive CD4+ T cells from blood. The receptor was isolated from a woman younger than 30 in good health. The rearrangement joins TRBV4-1 to TRBJ1-5, with 8 bases aligning to TRBD1. The chain's CDR3 is CASSQARGQVRQPQHF. In DNA form, the CDR3 reads TGCGCCAGCAGCCAAGCCAGGGGGCAGGTTCGTCAGCCCCAGCATTTT.